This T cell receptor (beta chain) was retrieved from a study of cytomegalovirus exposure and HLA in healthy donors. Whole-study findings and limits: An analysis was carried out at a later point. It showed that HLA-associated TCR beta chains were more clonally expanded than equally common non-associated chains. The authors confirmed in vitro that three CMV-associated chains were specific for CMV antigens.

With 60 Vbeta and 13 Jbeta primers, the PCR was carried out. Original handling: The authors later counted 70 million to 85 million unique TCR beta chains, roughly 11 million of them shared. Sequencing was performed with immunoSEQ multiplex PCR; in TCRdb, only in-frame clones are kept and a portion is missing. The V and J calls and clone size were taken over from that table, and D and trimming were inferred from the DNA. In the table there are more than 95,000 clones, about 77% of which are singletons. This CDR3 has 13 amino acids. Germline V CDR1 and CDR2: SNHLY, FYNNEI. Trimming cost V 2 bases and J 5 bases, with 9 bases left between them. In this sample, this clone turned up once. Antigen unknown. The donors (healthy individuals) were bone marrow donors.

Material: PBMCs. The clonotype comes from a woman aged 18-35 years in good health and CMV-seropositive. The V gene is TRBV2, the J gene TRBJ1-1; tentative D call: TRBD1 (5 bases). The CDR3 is CASSERGSTEAFF. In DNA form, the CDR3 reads TGTGCCAGCAGTGAAAGGGGAAGTACTGAAGCTTTCTTT. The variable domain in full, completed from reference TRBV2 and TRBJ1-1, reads EPEVTQTPSHQVTQMGQEVILRCVPISNHLYFYWYRQILGQKVEFLVSFYNNEISEKSEIFDDQFSVERPDGSNFTLKIRSTKLEDSAMYFCASSERGSTEAFFGQGTRLTVV.